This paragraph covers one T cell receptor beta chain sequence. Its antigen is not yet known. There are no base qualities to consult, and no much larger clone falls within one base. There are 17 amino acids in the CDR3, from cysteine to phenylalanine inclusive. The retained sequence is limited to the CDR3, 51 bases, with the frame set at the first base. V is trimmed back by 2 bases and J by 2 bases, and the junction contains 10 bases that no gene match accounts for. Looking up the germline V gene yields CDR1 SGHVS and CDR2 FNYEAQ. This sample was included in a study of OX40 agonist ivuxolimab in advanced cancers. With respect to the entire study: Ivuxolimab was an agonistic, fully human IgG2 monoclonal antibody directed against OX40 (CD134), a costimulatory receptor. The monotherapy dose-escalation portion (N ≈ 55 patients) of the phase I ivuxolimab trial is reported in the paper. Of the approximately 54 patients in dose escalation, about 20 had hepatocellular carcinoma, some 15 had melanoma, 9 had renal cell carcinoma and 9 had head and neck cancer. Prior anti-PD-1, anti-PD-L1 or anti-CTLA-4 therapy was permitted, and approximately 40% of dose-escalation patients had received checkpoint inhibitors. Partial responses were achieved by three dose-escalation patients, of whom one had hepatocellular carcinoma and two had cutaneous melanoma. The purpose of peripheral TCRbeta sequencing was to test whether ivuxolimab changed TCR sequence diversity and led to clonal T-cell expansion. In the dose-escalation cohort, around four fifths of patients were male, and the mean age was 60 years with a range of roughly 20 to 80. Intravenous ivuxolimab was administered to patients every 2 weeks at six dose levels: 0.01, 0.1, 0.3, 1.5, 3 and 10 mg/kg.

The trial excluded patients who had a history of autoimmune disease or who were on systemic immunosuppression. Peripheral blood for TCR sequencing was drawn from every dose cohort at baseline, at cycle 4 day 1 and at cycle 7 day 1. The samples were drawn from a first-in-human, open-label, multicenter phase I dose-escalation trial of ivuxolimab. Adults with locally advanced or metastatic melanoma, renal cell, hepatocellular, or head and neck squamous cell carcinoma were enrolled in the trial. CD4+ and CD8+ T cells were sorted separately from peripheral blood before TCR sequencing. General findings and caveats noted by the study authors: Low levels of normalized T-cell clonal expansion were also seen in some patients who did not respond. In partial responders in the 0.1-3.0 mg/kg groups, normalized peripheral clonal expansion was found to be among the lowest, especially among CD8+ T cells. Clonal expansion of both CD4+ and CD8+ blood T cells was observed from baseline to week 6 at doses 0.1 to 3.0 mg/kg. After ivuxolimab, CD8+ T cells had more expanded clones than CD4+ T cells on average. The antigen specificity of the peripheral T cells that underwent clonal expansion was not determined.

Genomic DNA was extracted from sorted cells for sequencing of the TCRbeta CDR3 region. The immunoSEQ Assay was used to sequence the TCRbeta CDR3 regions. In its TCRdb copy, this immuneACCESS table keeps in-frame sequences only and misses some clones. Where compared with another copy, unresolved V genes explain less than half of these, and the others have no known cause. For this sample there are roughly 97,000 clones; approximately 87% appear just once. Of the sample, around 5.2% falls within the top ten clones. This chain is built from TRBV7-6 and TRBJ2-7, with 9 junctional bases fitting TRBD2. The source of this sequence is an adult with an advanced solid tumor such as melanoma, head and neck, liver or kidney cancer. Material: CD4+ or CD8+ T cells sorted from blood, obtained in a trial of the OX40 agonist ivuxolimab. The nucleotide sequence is TGTGCCAGCAGCTTAAGGGCTGGCGGGAGGGCCGCCTACGAGCAGTACTTC. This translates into CASSLRAGGRAAYEQYF.